The T cell receptor beta chain under discussion was sequenced for a study of vaccination and CD4 T cells after COVID-19. For the study at large: Drawing of post-COVID samples took place a median about 94 days after diagnosis (range 35 to 161). The stimulus for the cells was overlapping spike peptides derived from SARS-CoV-2, HCoV-NL63, HCoV-OC43 and HCoV-229E.

Treatment: approximately nine-day PBMC culture with coronavirus spike peptide pools or control peptides (ViraFEST assay). ViraFEST expanded antigen-specific T cells with peptide pools, then sequenced TCRs. This clonotype has more than one count but fewer than ten. What it binds is not known. Cultured CD4+ T-cell DNA underwent Oncomine TCR Beta short-read sequencing. After culture, CD4+ T cells served as the source for genomic DNA extraction. A single record per CDR3 protein comes from TCRdb applying MiXCR to the PCR reads. The profile shows 8,500 to 13,000 distinct CDR3 sequences, under 70% of them singletons. Trimming took 6 bases from V and 3 from J; bases not matched to a gene: 11. The CDR3 is made up of 16 amino acids. Germline V CDR1 and CDR2: MRHNA, SNTAGT.

This chain links TRBV6-4 with TRBJ1-5, with 7 bases fitting TRBD1. Material: CD4+ T cells from blood, cultured in vitro. The sequence derives from a human donor who had recovered from COVID-19. CDR3 coding DNA: TGTGCCAGCAGCCTACTTAGGGGGCGCGACAATCAGCCCCAGCATTTT. Its translation is CASSLLRGRDNQPQHF.